This T cell receptor (beta chain) was captured by sequencing in a study of post-analysis software for immune sequencing data. Looking at the study overall: Relapsing-remitting, secondary progressive and progressive-relapsing courses of multiple sclerosis were included.

Study observations and caveats: F measure grouped same-batch samples tightly together. Higher frequency in patients than in controls was seen for roughly 5 TRBV segments, with TRBV5-6, TRBV5-1 and TRBV20-1 among them. Normalized Chao1 diversity was significantly lower in multiple sclerosis patients than in controls.

Germline CDR1 and CDR2: SGHRS and YFSETQ. Trimming pared 2 bases from V and 6 bases from J, leaving 6 bases between. The CDR3 loop spans 12 amino acids. cDNA libraries for TCR beta contained unique molecular identifiers. A population of about 1 to 11 million T cells gave rise to 400,000 to 550,000 cDNA molecules. MiXCR was run by TCRdb on the PCR reads, yielding one entry per CDR3 protein. The data hold some 690,000 distinct CDR3 sequences, with roughly 29% observed a single time. This clonotype showed up just a few times. Its antigen is undetermined. The receptor was derived from a girl aged 5-17 years with multiple sclerosis. The specimen was blood. The J gene is TRBJ2-1, the V gene TRBV5-1; D gene uncertain. CDR3 in amino acids: CASSFRLNEQFF. CDR3 in DNA: TGCGCCAGCAGCTTTCGACTCAATGAGCAGTTCTTC.